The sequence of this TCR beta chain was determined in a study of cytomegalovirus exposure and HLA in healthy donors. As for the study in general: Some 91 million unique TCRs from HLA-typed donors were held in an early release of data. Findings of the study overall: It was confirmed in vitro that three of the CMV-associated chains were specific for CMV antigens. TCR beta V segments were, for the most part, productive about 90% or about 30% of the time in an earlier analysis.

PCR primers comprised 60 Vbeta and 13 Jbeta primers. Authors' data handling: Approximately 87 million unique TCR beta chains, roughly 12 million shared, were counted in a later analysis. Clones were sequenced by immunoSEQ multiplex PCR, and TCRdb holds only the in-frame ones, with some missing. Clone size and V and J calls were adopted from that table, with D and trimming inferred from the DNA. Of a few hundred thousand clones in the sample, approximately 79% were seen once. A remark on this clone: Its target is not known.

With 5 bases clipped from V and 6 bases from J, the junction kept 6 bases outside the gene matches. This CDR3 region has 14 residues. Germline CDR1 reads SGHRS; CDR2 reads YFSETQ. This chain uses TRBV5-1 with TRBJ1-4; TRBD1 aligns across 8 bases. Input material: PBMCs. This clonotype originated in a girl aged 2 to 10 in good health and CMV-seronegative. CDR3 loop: CASRGTGAYEKLFF. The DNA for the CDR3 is TGCGCCAGCAGAGGGACAGGAGCTTATGAAAAACTGTTTTTT.